Shown below are 21 T cell receptor beta chains from a single sample sequenced in a study of regulatory T cells in long-lasting Graves disease. Documented time point: newly diagnosed GD, antithyroid drugs for less than 3 months. Construction of the TCR library relied on RNA isolated from PBMCs. CDR3-region Arm-PCR and iRepertoire HTBI primers produced the TCR beta libraries. TCRdb recomputed calls from the multiplex PCR reads with MiXCR, one row per CDR3 protein. The sample shows 350,000 to 450,000 distinct CDR3 sequences, about 11% of them seen only once. A further study also used this sample, focusing on T cells in Graves' hyperthyroidism and ophthalmopathy.

This material consisted of peripheral blood mononuclear cells (PBMCs), taken at new diagnosis, from a patient treated with antithyroid drugs. These receptors were taken from a woman between 18 and 29 years old with Graves disease.

This clonotype came up a few times. The chain employs TRBV7-8 and TRBJ2-3, with a tentative D call TRBD1 (6 bases). Between the trimmed V and J ends, which lost 5 bases and 1 base, there was a span of 19 bases. Germline CDR1 and CDR2: SGHVS and FQNEAQ. The CDR3 is 17 amino acids. CDR3 in amino acids: CASSPEDSAAGTDTQYF. The CDR3 nucleotides read TGTGCCAGCAGCCCCGAGGACAGTGCCGCTGGCACAGATACGCAGTATTTT.

This clonotype came up many times. The rearrangement joins TRBV15 to TRBJ2-5; 9 bases map to TRBD2. Germline lookup yields CDR1 LNHNV and CDR2 YYDKDF (reference sequence). The CDR3 is 15 amino acids. The V segment lost 5 bases and the J segment 3 bases; nucleotides outside the gene matches: 7. The CDR3 nucleotides are TGTGCCACCAGCCACCGACTAGCGGTGGAAGAGACCCAGTACTTC. It yields the protein CATSHRLAVEETQYF.

This clonotype was observed at least ten times. The rearrangement links TRBV6-1 to TRBJ2-7, with D maybe TRBD1 (6 bases). This CDR3 has 13 residues. CDR1 is MNHNS and CDR2 is SASEGT in the germline V gene. V was clipped by 6 bases and J by 3 bases, with 12 bases between them. CDR3 region: CASRAYRDYEQYV. The CDR3 bases are TGTGCCAGCAGGGCGTACAGGGACTACGAGCAGTACGTC.

In its sample, this clonotype was seen many times. The chain couples TRBV6-2 or TRBV6-3 to TRBJ2-2; D remains ambiguous. Germline-derived CDR1 and CDR2 are MNHEY and SVGEGT. The V gene lost 4 bases and the J gene lost 9 bases, with 15 bases spanning the gap. This CDR3 is 14 amino acids long. The CDR3 protein is CASSSPGSQRELFF. CDR3 sequence (DNA): TGTGCCAGCAGTTCCCCCGGCTCCCAGAGGGAGCTGTTTTTT.

This clonotype was seen ten or more times. This rearrangement joins TRBV2 to TRBJ2-1; D uncertain. V lost 6 bases and J lost 4, with 13 bases in between. The CDR3 totals 14 residues. Germline CDR1 SNHLY, CDR2 FYNNEI. The CDR3 protein is CASRQEPYYNEQFF. CDR3 DNA sequence: TGTGCCAGCAGGCAAGAACCATATTACAATGAGCAGTTCTTC.

This clonotype was counted at least ten times. The chain is built from TRBV12-3 or TRBV12-4 and TRBJ2-7; TRBD2 matches at 7 bases. V gave up 4 bases and J gave up 7 bases; unmatched junction bases: 10. This CDR3 has 14 residues. This CDR3 reads CASSSAGFREEQYF. CDR3 bases: TGTGCCAGCAGTTCAGCGGGGTTTAGGGAAGAGCAGTACTTC.

This clonotype has ten or more counts. The chain combines TRBV27 with TRBJ1-1, with D tentatively TRBD1 (5 bases). Trimming shortened V by 7 bases and J by 0 bases, and 15 bases separated the two germline ends. The CDR3 has 15 amino acids. Germline assignment: CDR1 MNHEY and CDR2 SMNVEV (reference sequence). Here the CDR3 DNA reads TGTGCCAGCAAATTCTTTGGGGGAATGAACACTGAAGCTTTCTTT. Its translation: CASKFFGGMNTEAFF.

This clonotype was counted many times. The DNA for the CDR3 is TGTGCCAGCGGCACTAGCGGGGACACCGGGGAGCTGTTTTTT. Translating gives CASGTSGDTGELFF. The V gene is TRBV6-1, the J gene TRBJ2-2, with TRBD2 matching 10 bases. The length of the CDR3 is 14 residues. Losses at the gene ends were 8 bases for V and 3 bases for J; bases not matched to a gene: 3. CDR1 and CDR2 from the germline V gene are MNHNS and SASEGT.

This clonotype appeared many times. V and J are TRBV7-8 and TRBJ1-5, with D hard to call. CDR1 and CDR2 (germline): SGHVS, FQNEAQ. This CDR3 region has 16 residues. Trimming left V 5 bases short and J 3 bases short, with 17 bases between. CDR3: CASSMLRVVPNQPQHF. For the CDR3, the DNA is TGTGCCAGCAGCATGCTCCGGGTTGTCCCCAATCAGCCCCAGCATTTT.

The table lists this clonotype with many counts. The rearrangement uses TRBV7-2 and TRBJ1-6; no firm D call. The germline gives CDR1 SGHTA, CDR2 FQGNSA. The CDR3 runs to 12 residues. Trimming took 4 bases from V and 10 from J, leaving 8 bases between them. CDR3 amino acids: CASSSLASPLHF. The CDR3 nucleotides read TGTGCCAGCAGCTCTTTAGCCTCACCCCTCCACTTT. The variable domain in full, with the rest retrieved from reference TRBV7-2 and TRBJ1-6, is GAGVSQSPSNKVTEKGKDVELRCDPISGHTALYWYRQSLGQGLEFLIYFQGNSAPDKSGLPSDRFSAERTGGSVSTLTIQRTQQEDSAVYLCASSSLASPLHFGNGTRLTVT.

To note about this clonotype: A read error is possible here, since a much larger clone lies one base away. V is TRBV6-2 or TRBV6-3 and J is TRBJ1-2; 9 bases are shared with TRBD1. Losses at the gene ends were 10 bases for V and 6 bases for J; bases not matched to a gene: 21. The CDR3 totals 17 residues. Per germline, CDR1 MNHEY and CDR2 SVGEGT. The chain's CDR3 is CATLSRDRVKRNHGYTF. CDR3 DNA: TGTGCCACCCTTTCCCGGGACAGGGTGAAGCGGAACCATGGCTACACCTTC.

With regard to this clonotype: Being one base from a much bigger clone, this may be a read error. The chain joins TRBV7-3 to TRBJ2-3; 7 bases align to TRBD1. This CDR3 is built from 19 residues. CDR1 is SGHTA, CDR2 FQGTGA, per germline. The chain's CDR3 is CASSPRSMTGRTSTYTQYF. As DNA, the CDR3 is TGTGCCAGCAGCCCCCGTTCTATGACAGGGAGAACTTCCACATATACGCAGTATTTT.

This clonotype was seen many times. This chain links TRBV6-2 or TRBV6-3 with TRBJ2-7, with 7 bases lining up with TRBD1. The CDR3 runs to 16 residues. The junction had 11 bases not matched to a gene; V was cut back by 2 bases and J by 4 bases. Germline-derived CDR1 and CDR2 are MNHEY and SVGEGT. DNA for the CDR3: TGTGCCAGCAGTTACGGTCTAAGGGGGCGAGTTTACGAGCAGTACGTC. Translation: CASSYGLRGRVYEQYV.

This clonotype was found a few times. The chain combines TRBV29-1 with TRBJ2-1; TRBD2 might be the D (6 bases). Germline lookup yields CDR1 SQVTM and CDR2 ANQGSEA. V was clipped by 2 bases and J by 1 base, with 15 bases between them. This CDR3 spans 16 amino acids. CDR3 residues: CSVEPRSGLSYNEQFF. CDR3 bases: TGCAGCGTTGAACCTCGGAGCGGACTATCCTACAATGAGCAGTTCTTC.

This clonotype was recorded at least ten times. The V call is TRBV7-2, the J call TRBJ1-2; no definite D call. The CDR3 is 13 amino acids. Germline V gene sequence: CDR1 SGHTA, CDR2 FQGNSA. Trimming pared 2 bases from V and 3 bases from J, leaving 7 bases between. The CDR3 region is CASSLTDYYGYTF. In DNA form, the CDR3 reads TGTGCCAGCAGCTTAACAGACTACTATGGCTACACCTTC.

The chain uses TRBV6-1 and TRBJ1-2; D remains unclear. Between the trimmed V and J ends, which lost 6 bases and 8 bases, there was a span of 10 bases. The CDR3 has 11 residues. Germline CDR1 MNHNS, CDR2 SASEGT. CDR3 bases: TGTGCCAGCAGCCGCCCTGGGGGCTACACCTTC. It is translated as CASSRPGGYTF.

CDR3 nucleotide sequence: TGTGCCAGCAGGACCGGGACTAGCGGGGGGTCGCGCCAAGAGACCCAGTACTTC. This codes for CASRTGTSGGSRQETQYF. The chain carries TRBV2 and TRBJ2-5; 15 bases map to TRBD2. CDR1 and CDR2 (germline): SNHLY, FYNNEI. The trim removed 6 bases at V and 1 base at J, leaving 9 bases unmatched. The CDR3 loop spans 18 amino acids.

This clonotype was recorded many times. The chain is built from TRBV7-2 and TRBJ2-2, with 7 bases fitting TRBD2. This CDR3 spans 13 amino acids. Germline CDR1 reads SGHTA; CDR2 reads FQGNSA. With V trimmed by 7 bases and J by 4 bases, 3 bases remained unmatched. Written as DNA, the CDR3 is TGTGCCAGCAAGGGCGGGGGCACCGGGGAGCTGTTTTTT. Translation: CASKGGGTGELFF.

The sample holds a few counts of this clonotype. The chain carries TRBV6-5 and TRBJ2-7; 10 nucleotides align to TRBD2. Germline loops: CDR1 MNHEY, CDR2 SVGAGI. The V and J ends lost 3 bases and 7 bases, in that order; junction bases with no gene match: 15. CDR3 length: 17 residues. The CDR3 bases are TGTGCCAGCAGTTATCGCCTACCTCTAGCGGGAGTTCGGGAGCAGTACTTC. Its translation: CASSYRLPLAGVREQYF.

This clonotype was seen repeatedly, ten times or more. The genes are TRBV28 and TRBJ1-1, with 7 bases fitting TRBD1. Germline loops: CDR1 MDHEN, CDR2 SYDVKM. J lost 0 bases, V lost 5 bases, and 6 bases had no gene match. The CDR3 covers 15 residues. As DNA, the CDR3 is TGTGCCAGCAGTCCCACAGGGGTTATGAACACTGAAGCTTTCTTT. Its protein product is CASSPTGVMNTEAFF.

This clonotype came up many times. CDR3 in amino acids: CASSDRGPHGYTF. For the CDR3, the DNA is TGTGCCAGCAGTGACCGGGGGCCCCATGGCTACACCTTC. The rearrangement uses TRBV6-1 and TRBJ1-2; TRBD1 might be the D (6 bases). The CDR3 runs 13 residues. The V gene lost 3 bases and the J gene lost 6 bases, with 11 bases spanning the gap. Germline CDR1 is MNHNS and CDR2 is SASEGT.